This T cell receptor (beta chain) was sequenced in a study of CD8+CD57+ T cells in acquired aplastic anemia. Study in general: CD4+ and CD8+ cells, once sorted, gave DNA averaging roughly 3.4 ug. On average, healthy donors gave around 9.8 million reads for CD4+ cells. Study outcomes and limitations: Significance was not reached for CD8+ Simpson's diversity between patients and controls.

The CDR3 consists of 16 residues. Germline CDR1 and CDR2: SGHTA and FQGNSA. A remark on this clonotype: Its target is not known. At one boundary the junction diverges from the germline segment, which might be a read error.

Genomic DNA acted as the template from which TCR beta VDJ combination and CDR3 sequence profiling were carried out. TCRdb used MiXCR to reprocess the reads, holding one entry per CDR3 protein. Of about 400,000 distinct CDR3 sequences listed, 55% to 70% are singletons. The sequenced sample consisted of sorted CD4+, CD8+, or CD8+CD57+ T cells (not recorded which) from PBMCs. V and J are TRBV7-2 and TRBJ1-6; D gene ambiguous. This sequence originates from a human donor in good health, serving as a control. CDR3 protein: CASSPLLFPQHIALHF. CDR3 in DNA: TGCGCCAGCAGCCCACTCCTCTTTCCGCAACATATCGCCCTCCACTTT.